This TCR beta chain originates from a study of blood T cell repertoires in COVID-19. Study-level background: T cells, B-cell-depleted T cells, or PBMCs supplied cDNA or gDNA.

Trimming at V came to 3 bases and at J to 8 bases, leaving 9 bases not matched to a gene. The CDR3 contains 15 residues. The germline V gene has CDR1 MGHDK and CDR2 SYGVNS. Here immunoSEQ multiplex PCR was the method, and the copy in TCRdb shows in-frame clones only, minus some. This table has under 120,000 clones, around 85% appearing once. The TCR sequence derives from a man in his 70s with active or convalescent COVID-19. The sequenced sample was peripheral blood. This chain links TRBV25-1 with TRBJ2-1; 8 bases match TRBD2. CDR3 coding DNA: TGTGCCAGCAGTGACTTCCGGACTAGCCAGGATGAGCAGTTCTTC. Translation: CASSDFRTSQDEQFF.